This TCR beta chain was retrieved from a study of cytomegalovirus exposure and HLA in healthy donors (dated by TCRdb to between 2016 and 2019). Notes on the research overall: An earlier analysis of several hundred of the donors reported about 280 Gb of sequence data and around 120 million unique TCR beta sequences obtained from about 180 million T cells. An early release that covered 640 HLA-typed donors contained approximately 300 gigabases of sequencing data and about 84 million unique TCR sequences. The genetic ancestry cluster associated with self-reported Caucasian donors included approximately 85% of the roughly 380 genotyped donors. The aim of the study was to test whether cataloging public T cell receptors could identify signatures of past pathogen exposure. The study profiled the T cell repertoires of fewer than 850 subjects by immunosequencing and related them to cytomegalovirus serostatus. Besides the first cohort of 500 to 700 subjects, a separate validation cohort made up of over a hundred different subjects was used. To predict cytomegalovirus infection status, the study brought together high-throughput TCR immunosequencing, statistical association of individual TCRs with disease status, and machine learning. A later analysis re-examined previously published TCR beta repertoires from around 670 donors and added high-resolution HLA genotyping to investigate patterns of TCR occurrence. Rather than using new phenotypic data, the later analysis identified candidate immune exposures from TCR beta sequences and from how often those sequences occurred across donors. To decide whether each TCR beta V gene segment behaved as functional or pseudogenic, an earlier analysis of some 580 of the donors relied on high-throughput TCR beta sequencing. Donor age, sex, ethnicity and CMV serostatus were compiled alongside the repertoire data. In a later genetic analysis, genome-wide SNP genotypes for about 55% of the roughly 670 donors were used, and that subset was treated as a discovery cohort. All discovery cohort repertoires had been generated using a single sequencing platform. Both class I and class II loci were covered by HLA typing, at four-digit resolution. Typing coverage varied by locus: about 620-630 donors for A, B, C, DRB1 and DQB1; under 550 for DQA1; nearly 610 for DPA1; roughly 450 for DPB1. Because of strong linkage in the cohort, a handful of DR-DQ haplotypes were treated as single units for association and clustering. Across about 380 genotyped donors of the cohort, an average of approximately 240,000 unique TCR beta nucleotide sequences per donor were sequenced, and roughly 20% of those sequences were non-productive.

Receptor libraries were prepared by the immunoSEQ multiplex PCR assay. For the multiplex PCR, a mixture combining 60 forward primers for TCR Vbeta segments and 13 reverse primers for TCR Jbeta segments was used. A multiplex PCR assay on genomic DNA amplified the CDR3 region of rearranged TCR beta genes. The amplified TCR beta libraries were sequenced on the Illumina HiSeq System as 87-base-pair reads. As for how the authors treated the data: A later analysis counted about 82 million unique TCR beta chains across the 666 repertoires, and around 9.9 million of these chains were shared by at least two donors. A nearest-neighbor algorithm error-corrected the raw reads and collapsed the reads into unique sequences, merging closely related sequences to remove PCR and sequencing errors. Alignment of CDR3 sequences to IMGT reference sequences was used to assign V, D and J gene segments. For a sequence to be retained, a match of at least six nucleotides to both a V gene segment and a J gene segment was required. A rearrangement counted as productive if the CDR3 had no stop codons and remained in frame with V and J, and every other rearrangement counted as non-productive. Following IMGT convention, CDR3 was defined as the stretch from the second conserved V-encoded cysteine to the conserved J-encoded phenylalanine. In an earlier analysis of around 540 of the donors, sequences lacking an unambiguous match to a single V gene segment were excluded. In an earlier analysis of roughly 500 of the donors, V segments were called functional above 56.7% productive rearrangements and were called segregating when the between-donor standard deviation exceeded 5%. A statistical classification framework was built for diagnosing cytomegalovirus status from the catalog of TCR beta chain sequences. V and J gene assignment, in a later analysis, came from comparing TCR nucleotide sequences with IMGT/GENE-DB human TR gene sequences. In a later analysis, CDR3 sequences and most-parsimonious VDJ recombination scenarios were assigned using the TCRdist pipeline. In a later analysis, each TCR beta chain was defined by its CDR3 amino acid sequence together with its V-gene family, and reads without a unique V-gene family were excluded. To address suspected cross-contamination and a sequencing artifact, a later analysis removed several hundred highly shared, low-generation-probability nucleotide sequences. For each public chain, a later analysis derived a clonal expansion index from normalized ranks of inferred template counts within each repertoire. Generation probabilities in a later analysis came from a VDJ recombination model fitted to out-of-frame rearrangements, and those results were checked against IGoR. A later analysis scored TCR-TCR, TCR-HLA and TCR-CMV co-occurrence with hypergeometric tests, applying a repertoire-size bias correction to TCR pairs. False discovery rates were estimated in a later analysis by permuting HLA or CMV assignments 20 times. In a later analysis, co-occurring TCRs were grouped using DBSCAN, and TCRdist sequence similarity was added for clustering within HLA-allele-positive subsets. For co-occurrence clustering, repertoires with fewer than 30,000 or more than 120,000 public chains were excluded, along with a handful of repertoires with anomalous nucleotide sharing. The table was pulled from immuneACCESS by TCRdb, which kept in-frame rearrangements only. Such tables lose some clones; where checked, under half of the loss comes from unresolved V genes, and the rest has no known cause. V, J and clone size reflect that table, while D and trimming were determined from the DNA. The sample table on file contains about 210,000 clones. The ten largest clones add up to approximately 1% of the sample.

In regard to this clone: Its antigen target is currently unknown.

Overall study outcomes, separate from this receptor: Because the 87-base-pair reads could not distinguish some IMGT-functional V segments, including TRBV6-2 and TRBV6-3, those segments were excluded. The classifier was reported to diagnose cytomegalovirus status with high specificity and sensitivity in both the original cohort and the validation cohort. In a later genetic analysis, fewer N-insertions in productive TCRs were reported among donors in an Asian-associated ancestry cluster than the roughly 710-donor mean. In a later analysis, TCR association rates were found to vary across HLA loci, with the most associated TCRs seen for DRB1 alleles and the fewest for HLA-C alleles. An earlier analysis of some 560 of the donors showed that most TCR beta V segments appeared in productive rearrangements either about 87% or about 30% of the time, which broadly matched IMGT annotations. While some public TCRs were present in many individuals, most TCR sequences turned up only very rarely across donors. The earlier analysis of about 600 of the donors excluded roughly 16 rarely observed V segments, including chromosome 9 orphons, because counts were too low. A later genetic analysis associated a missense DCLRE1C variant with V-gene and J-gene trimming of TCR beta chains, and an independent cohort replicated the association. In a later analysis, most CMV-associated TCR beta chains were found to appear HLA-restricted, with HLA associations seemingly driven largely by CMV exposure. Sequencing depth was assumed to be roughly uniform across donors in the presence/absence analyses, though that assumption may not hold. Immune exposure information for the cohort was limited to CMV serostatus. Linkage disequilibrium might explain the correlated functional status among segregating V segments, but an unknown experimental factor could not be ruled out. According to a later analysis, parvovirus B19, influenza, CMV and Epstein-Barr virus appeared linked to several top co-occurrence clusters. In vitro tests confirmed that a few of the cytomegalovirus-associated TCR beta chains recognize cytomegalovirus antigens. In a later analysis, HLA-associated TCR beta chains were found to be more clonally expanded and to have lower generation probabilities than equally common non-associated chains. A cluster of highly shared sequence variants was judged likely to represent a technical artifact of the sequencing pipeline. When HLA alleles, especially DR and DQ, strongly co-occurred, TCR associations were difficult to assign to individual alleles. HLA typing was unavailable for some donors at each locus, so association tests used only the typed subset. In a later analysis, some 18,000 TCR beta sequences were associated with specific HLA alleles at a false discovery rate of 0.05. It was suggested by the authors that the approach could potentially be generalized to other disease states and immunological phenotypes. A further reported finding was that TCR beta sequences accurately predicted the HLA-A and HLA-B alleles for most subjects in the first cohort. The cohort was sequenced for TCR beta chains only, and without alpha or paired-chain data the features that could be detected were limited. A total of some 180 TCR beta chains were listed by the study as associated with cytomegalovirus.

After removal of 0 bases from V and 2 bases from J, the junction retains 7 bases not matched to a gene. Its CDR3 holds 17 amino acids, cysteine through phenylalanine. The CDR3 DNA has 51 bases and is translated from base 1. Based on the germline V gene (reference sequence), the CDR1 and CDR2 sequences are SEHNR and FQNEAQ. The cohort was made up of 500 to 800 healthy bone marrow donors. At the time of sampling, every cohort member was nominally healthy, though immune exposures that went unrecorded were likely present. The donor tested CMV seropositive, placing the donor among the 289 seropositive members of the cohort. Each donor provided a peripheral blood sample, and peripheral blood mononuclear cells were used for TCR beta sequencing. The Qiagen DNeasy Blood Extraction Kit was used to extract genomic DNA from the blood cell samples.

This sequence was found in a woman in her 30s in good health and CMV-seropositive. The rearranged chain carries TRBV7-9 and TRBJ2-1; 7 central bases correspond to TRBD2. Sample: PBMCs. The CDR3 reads CASSLAPGGRTYNEQFF. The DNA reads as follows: TGTGCCAGCAGCTTAGCGCCCGGGGGGAGGACCTACAATGAGCAGTTCTTC.